Below, 23 T cell receptor beta chains from the same sample are listed, as sequenced in a study of response to subunit inactivated influenza vaccine. TCRdb itself ran the RT-PCR reads through MiXCR, one entry per CDR3 protein. The table lists under 200,000 distinct CDR3 sequences, approximately 12% of them singletons. The sample consisted of CD8+ T cells sorted from PBMCs, taken around 25 months after vaccination. These receptors all stem from a man between 50 and 75 years old who received an inactivated influenza vaccine.

Worth noting for this clonotype: This may arise from a read error, as a much more abundant clone is one base away. The rearrangement uses TRBV20-1 and TRBJ2-7; D assignment may be TRBD1 or TRBD2 (6 bases each). The CDR3 extends over 15 amino acids. Germline loops: CDR1 DFQATT, CDR2 SNEGSKA (reference sequence). CDR3 protein: CCARDGWGAIYEQYF. In DNA, the CDR3 is TGCTGTGCTAGAGATGGTTGGGGGGCGATTTACGAGCAGTACTTC.

J is TRBJ2-1 and V is TRBV24-1; perhaps TRBD1 as D (6 bases). Trimming removed 7 bases from V and 5 bases from J, with 17 bases in between. Germline CDR1 KGHDR, CDR2 SFDVKD. The CDR3 extends over 15 amino acids. This chain's CDR3 is CATSTGGHDNNEQFF. In DNA, the CDR3 is TGTGCCACCAGCACTGGGGGACATGACAACAATGAGCAGTTCTTC.

The table lists this clonotype with a few counts. The rearrangement links TRBV7-6 to TRBJ2-3; the D gene is possibly TRBD1 (6 bases). This CDR3 comprises 16 residues. The ends were cut back, 1 base at V and 1 base at J, with 12 bases in the middle. Per germline, CDR1 SGHVS and CDR2 FNYEAQ. In DNA, the CDR3 is TGTGCCAGCAGCTTAGACCCGGACAGCGGCACAGATACGCAGTATTTT. Protein product: CASSLDPDSGTDTQYF.

This clonotype was counted a few times. The chain joins TRBV29-1 to TRBJ2-7; possibly TRBD1 for D (6 bases). V was clipped by 3 bases and J by 2 bases, with 11 bases between them. The CDR3 loop spans 13 amino acids. Per the germline V gene, CDR1 is SQVTM and CDR2 is ANQGSEA. Written as DNA, the CDR3 is TGCAGCGTTGAGAAGGGGGAAACCTACGAGCAGTACTTC. This encodes CSVEKGETYEQYF.

This clonotype was found many times. This sequence joins TRBV12-3 or TRBV12-4 and TRBJ2-7; tentative D call: TRBD2 (5 bases). Trimming shortened V by 8 bases and J by 4 bases, and 21 bases separated the two germline ends. The CDR3 has 15 residues. CDR3 bases: TGTGCCAGCGCGGGTGAAAGTGTGGGGATTTACGAGCAGTACTTC. Translation gives CASAGESVGIYEQYF.

The genes are TRBV12-3 or TRBV12-4 and TRBJ2-7, with 10 bases identical to TRBD1. V lost 7 bases to trimming and J lost 9 bases; unmatched junction nucleotides: 6. CDR3 length: 12 residues. This CDR3 reads CASTRQGARQYF. CDR3 DNA: TGTGCCAGCACCCGACAGGGGGCACGGCAGTACTTC.

The genes are TRBV7-9 and TRBJ2-2; TRBD1 or TRBD2 may be the D gene (6 bases each). The CDR3 is 17 amino acids. In germline, CDR1 is SEHNR, CDR2 FQNEAQ (reference sequence). Trimming cost V 0 bases and J 1 base, with 12 bases left between them. The CDR3 protein is CASSLAPGAKNTGELFF. As DNA, the CDR3 is TGTGCCAGCAGCTTAGCCCCGGGGGCCAAGAACACCGGGGAGCTGTTTTTT.

The sample holds a few counts of this clonotype. The chain joins TRBV20-1 to TRBJ1-1, with D possibly matching TRBD1 (6 bases). CDR1 is DFQATT and CDR2 is SNEGSKA in the germline V gene (reference sequence). The CDR3 is made up of 13 amino acids. V was trimmed by 4 bases and J by 4 bases, leaving 13 bases between them. CDR3 residues: CSAINFRGTEAFF. As DNA, the CDR3 is TGCAGTGCTATAAATTTCAGGGGCACTGAAGCTTTCTTT.

The rearrangement links TRBV7-9 to TRBJ2-7; 9 bases align to TRBD1. The CDR3 covers 13 residues. Trimming cost V 7 bases and J 3 bases; bases outside gene matches: 4. Germline V gene lookup returns CDR1 SEHNR and CDR2 FQNEAQ (reference sequence). CDR3 bases: TGTGCCAGCACCGCGACAGGGGGCTACGAGCAGTACTTC. This encodes CASTATGGYEQYF.

This clonotype was seen only a few times. This sequence joins TRBV27 and TRBJ2-1, with 15 bases identical to TRBD2. Germline CDR1 MNHEY, CDR2 SMNVEV (reference sequence). With V trimmed by 5 bases and J by 5 bases, 4 bases remained unmatched. This CDR3 comprises 16 residues. The CDR3 bases are TGTGCCAGCAGTGGACTAGCGGGGGGGCTTAACAATGAGCAGTTCTTC. Translation: CASSGLAGGLNNEQFF.

In its sample, this clonotype was seen many times. This sequence joins TRBV29-1 and TRBJ2-1; D is possibly TRBD1 (5 bases). Trimming stripped 0 bases from V and 3 bases from J, with 15 bases between. The CDR3 is 16 amino acids. CDR1 and CDR2 from the germline V gene are SQVTM and ANQGSEA. The CDR3 coding sequence is TGCAGCGTTGAAGATCTTAGGGGCTCCGACTACAATGAGCAGTTCTTC. This translates into CSVEDLRGSDYNEQFF.

V usage is TRBV15 and J usage is TRBJ2-7; tentatively, D is TRBD1 (5 bases). V gave up 1 base and J gave up 3 bases, with 10 bases separating them. The germline V gene encodes CDR1 LNHNV and CDR2 YYDKDF (reference sequence). This CDR3 spans 14 amino acids. In DNA, the CDR3 is TGTGCCACCAGCAGAGGGTCAGGGCTCTACGAGCAGTACTTC. Protein product: CATSRGSGLYEQYF.

This clonotype was found a few times. V usage is TRBV6-2 or TRBV6-3 and J usage is TRBJ2-1; D possibly matches TRBD1 or TRBD2 (5 bases each). The CDR3 is made up of 16 amino acids. Germline V gene sequence: CDR1 MNHEY, CDR2 SVGEGT. The germline V and J ends were trimmed by 0 bases and 3 bases, with 12 bases remaining between them. The CDR3 loop is CASSYSPGHNYNEQFF. The CDR3 DNA reads TGTGCCAGCAGTTACTCCCCGGGGCACAACTACAATGAGCAGTTCTTC.

The chain recombines TRBV12-3 or TRBV12-4 with TRBJ2-1, with 8 positions matching TRBD2. The CDR3 consists of 14 residues. V lost 3 bases, J lost 8 bases, and 6 bases stayed unmatched. In DNA, the CDR3 is TGTGCCAGCAGTTTCAAGGCGGGGGGCGATGAGCAGTTCTTC. Translation: CASSFKAGGDEQFF.

This clonotype was counted a few times. The V and J genes are TRBV4-3 and TRBJ2-7, with 10 bases that match TRBD2. The V and J ends lost 0 bases and 0 bases, in that order; junction bases with no gene match: 5. There are 17 residues in the CDR3. The germline V gene has CDR1 LGHNA and CDR2 YSLEER. Written as DNA, the CDR3 is TGCGCCAGCAGCCAAGATTTCGGGACTAGCGTCTCCTACGAGCAGTACTTC. It is translated as CASSQDFGTSVSYEQYF.

This clonotype has only a few counts. The CDR3 DNA follows: TGCGCCAGCAGCTTGTATAACAGGGGGGGCCGGAGGGAGCAGTACTTC. It codes for CASSLYNRGGRREQYF. The chain employs TRBV5-1 and TRBJ2-7; a weak D match, TRBD1 (8 bases). Between the trimmed V and J ends, which lost 1 base and 7 bases, there was a span of 21 bases. Germline V lookup: CDR1 SGHRS, CDR2 YFSETQ. There are 16 residues in the CDR3.

In its sample, this clonotype was seen many times. V is TRBV5-1 and J is TRBJ1-2; tentatively, D is TRBD1 (5 bases). The CDR3 sequence is 12 residues long. V was clipped by 3 bases and J by 5 bases, with 8 bases between them. Per germline, CDR1 SGHRS and CDR2 YFSETQ. In DNA form, the CDR3 reads TGCGCCAGCAGCTGGACACGATATGGCTACACCTTC. Residues: CASSWTRYGYTF.

This clonotype appeared a few times. V is TRBV27 and J is TRBJ2-7, with TRBD2 matching over 9 bases. Trimming removed 3 bases from V and 7 bases from J; junction bases left unmatched: 10. Looked up from germline, CDR1 is MNHEY and CDR2 is SMNVEV (reference sequence). The CDR3 has 15 amino acids. The CDR3 protein is CASSLGDSGRTEQYF. In nucleotides, the CDR3 is TGTGCCAGCAGTTTGGGGGATAGCGGGAGAACGGAGCAGTACTTC.

There are a few counts of this clonotype. The chain couples TRBV25-1 to TRBJ2-5; 8 bases fit TRBD1. This CDR3 comprises 17 residues. Germline CDR1 reads MGHDK; CDR2 reads SYGVNS. V shed 6 bases and J 1 base; nucleotides not matched to a gene: 13. CDR3 sequence (DNA): TGTGCCAGCAGGGGTAGCCCTTCCAGGGGGCCCCAAGAGACCCAGTACTTC. Its translation is CASRGSPSRGPQETQYF.

This clonotype turned up a few times. V is TRBV9 and J is TRBJ2-1, with 7 bases aligning to TRBD2. Germline V CDR1 and CDR2: SGDLS, YYNGEE. V was clipped by 0 bases and J by 5 bases; unmatched bases: 8. The CDR3 has 16 amino acids. CDR3 DNA: TGTGCCAGCAGCGTAGTGGTCCGGCTAGCGGACAATGAGCAGTTCTTC. Translating gives CASSVVVRLADNEQFF.

This chain uses TRBV7-3 with TRBJ1-1; D remains ambiguous. V dropped 0 bases and J dropped 1 base, with 9 bases sitting between them. The CDR3 has 15 residues. Germline V gene data show CDR1 as SGHTA and CDR2 as FQGTGA. CDR3 amino acids: CASSLTPAQNTEAFF. For the CDR3, the DNA is TGTGCCAGCAGCTTAACCCCTGCACAGAACACTGAAGCTTTCTTT.

This chain links TRBV20-1 with TRBJ2-3, with 7 bases that match TRBD1. V gave up 2 bases and J gave up 1 base; unmatched junction bases: 6. Germline V CDR1 and CDR2: DFQATT, SNEGSKA (reference sequence). This CDR3 has 15 residues. The CDR3, as DNA: TGCAGTGCTAGATACAGGGGCTCGGGCACAGATACGCAGTATTTT. It specifies CSARYRGSGTDTQYF.

This clonotype showed up many times. V is TRBV19 and J is TRBJ1-5; 9 positions match TRBD1. Trimming at V came to 5 bases and at J to 7 bases, leaving 15 bases not matched to a gene. CDR1 and CDR2 from the germline V gene are LNHDA and SQIVND (reference sequence). This CDR3 region has 17 residues. The CDR3 loop reads CASSRITGTGSPQPQHF. The CDR3 DNA is TGTGCCAGTAGTCGAATTACCGGGACAGGGAGTCCCCAGCCCCAGCATTTT.